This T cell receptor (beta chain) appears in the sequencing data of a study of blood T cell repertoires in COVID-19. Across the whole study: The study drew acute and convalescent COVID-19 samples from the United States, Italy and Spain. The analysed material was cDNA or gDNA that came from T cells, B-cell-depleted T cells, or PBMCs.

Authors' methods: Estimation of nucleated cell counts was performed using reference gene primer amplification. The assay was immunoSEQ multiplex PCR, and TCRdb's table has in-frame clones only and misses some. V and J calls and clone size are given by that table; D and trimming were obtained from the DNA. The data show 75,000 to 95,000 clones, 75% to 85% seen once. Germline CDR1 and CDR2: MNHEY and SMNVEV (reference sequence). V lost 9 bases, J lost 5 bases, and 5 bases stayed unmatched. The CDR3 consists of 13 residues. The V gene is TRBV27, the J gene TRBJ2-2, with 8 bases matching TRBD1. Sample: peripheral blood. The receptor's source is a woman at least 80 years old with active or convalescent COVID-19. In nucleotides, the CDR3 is TGTGCCAGTCGACAGGGGACGACCGGGGAGCTGTTTTTT. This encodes CASRQGTTGELFF.